This TCR beta chain was profiled in a study of control samples from healthy donors and cancer patients (dated by TCRdb to the early 2020s). This clone appeared once. The antigen it recognizes is unknown. No clone much larger than this one lies a single base away; base qualities are absent. Reading from cysteine to phenylalanine, the CDR3 counts 15 amino acids. Solely the CDR3 DNA is kept, with 45 bases framed from the first base. Via the germline V gene, CDR1 is SGHTS and CDR2 YDEGEE. Deletion took 0 bases off V and 0 bases off J, with a span of 8 bases between the germline ends. Library method: the immunoSEQ multiplex PCR assay. TCRdb's version of the immuneACCESS table is confined to in-frame rearrangements and falls short of the full clone set. An unresolved V gene accounts for under half of the shortfall where checked; the remainder is of unknown origin. For this sample the table gives about 92,000 clones, of which approximately 78% were detected only once. The ten largest clones represent approximately 9.4% of the sample.

The chain is assembled from TRBV5-8 and TRBJ2-3; matching of 5 bases hints at TRBD1 as the D gene. Sequenced input: blood. This TCR was sampled from a woman aged 55-69 years in good health. The nucleotide sequence reads as follows: TGTGCCAGCAGCTTGGGGCAGGGAAGCACAGATACGCAGTATTTT. Translated, it reads CASSLGQGSTDTQYF. Beyond the CDR3, the reference TRBV5-8 and TRBJ2-3 genes provide the residues; the full variable domain reads: EAGVTQSPTHLIKTRGQQATLRCSPISGHTSVYWYQQALGLGLQFLLWYDEGEERNRGNFPPRFSGRQFPNYSSELNVNALELEDSALYLCASSLGQGSTDTQYFGPGTRLTVL.